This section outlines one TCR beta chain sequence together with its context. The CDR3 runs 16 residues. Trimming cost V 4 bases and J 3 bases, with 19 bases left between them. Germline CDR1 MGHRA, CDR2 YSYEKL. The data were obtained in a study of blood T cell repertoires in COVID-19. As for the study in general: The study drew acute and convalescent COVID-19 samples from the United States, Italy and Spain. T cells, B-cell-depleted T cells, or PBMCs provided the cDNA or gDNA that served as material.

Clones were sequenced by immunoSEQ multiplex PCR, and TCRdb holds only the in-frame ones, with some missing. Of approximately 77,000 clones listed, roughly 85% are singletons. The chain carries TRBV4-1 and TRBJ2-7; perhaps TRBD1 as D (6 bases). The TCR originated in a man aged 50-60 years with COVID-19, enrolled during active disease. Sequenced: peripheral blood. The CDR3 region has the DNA TGCGCCAGCAGCCGAACTAAGGGGGACGGACTCTACGAGCAGTACTTC. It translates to CASSRTKGDGLYEQYF.